This T cell receptor beta chain was sequenced for a study of cytomegalovirus exposure and HLA in healthy donors. Study observations and caveats: Later on, an analysis tied around 17,000 TCR beta sequences to HLA alleles at 0.05 false discovery rate. Near-uniform donor sequencing depth was presumed by presence/absence analyses.

CDR1 LNHDA and CDR2 SQIVND come from the germline V gene (reference sequence). The CDR3 has 16 amino acids. Trimming left V 5 bases short and J 0 bases short, with 11 bases between. As to this clone: Antigen specificity is unknown.

The PCR had 60 Vbeta and 13 Jbeta primers. Assay: immunoSEQ multiplex PCR; the TCRdb copy retains only in-frame clones and omits some. In the table there are 100,000 or so clones, over 70% of which are singletons. Participants comprised healthy donors of bone marrow. This receptor was taken from a male donor in good health and CMV-seronegative. Sequenced input: PBMCs. This chain uses TRBV19 with TRBJ2-6; no reliable D call. The CDR3 DNA reads TGTGCCAGTAGTTCTGACCGGAGCTCTGGGGCCAACGTCCTGACTTTC. This translates into CASSSDRSSGANVLTF.